These 13 T cell receptor beta chains were all obtained from the same sample, sequenced in a study of OX40 agonist ivuxolimab in advanced cancers. This table comes from immunoSEQ multiplex PCR, and its TCRdb copy is limited to in-frame clones, with some not included. The sample has some 66,000 clones, approximately 80% seen once. Sequencing used CD4+ or CD8+ T cells sorted from blood, obtained in a trial of the OX40 agonist ivuxolimab. The receptors shown here come from an adult with an advanced solid tumor such as melanoma, head and neck, liver or kidney cancer.

V and J are TRBV19 and TRBJ1-1; a weak D match, TRBD1 (5 bases). Per the germline V gene, CDR1 is LNHDA and CDR2 is SQIVND (reference sequence). V lost 9 bases to trimming and J lost 4 bases, with 18 bases between them. CDR3 length: 14 residues. In DNA, the CDR3 is TGTGCCAGCCAGCGGGGGAGCGCAGTCACTGAAGCTTTCTTT. Protein sequence: CASQRGSAVTEAFF.

The V and J genes are TRBV19 and TRBJ2-1, with no clear D. The length of the CDR3 is 15 residues. The germline V gene has CDR1 LNHDA and CDR2 SQIVND (reference sequence). V lost 3 bases and J lost 0, with 9 bases in between. The CDR3 sequence: CASSIDGASYNEQFF. For the CDR3, the DNA is TGTGCCAGTAGTATCGACGGAGCCTCCTACAATGAGCAGTTCTTC.

The J gene is TRBJ2-3, the V gene TRBV5-1, with TRBD1 matching 8 bases. J lost 2 bases, V lost 2 bases, and 4 bases had no gene match. Germline loops: CDR1 SGHRS, CDR2 YFSETQ. The CDR3 consists of 15 residues. CDR3 loop: CASSLTTGATDTQYF. The CDR3 DNA sequence: TGCGCCAGCAGCTTAACGACAGGGGCCACAGATACGCAGTATTTT. Full variable domain (remainder filled in from reference TRBV5-1 and TRBJ2-3): KAGVTQTPRYLIKTRGQQVTLSCSPISGHRSVSWYQQTPGQGLQFLFEYFSETQRNKGNFPGRFSGRQFSNSRSEMNVSTLELGDSALYLCASSLTTGATDTQYFGPGTRLTVL.

Only a few counts were recorded for this clone. The genes are TRBV7-6 and TRBJ2-2, with TRBD1 matching 8 bases. V shed 5 bases and J 5 bases; nucleotides not matched to a gene: 7. This CDR3 is 15 amino acids long. Germline CDR1 reads SGHVS; CDR2 reads FNYEAQ. Written as DNA, the CDR3 is TGTGCCAGCAGCCACACAGGGGGGCGGACCGGGGAGCTGTTTTTT. Translation gives CASSHTGGRTGELFF.

J is TRBJ2-3 and V is TRBV5-1; 9 bases map to TRBD1. There are 14 residues in the CDR3. V shed 5 bases and J 5 bases; nucleotides not matched to a gene: 6. Germline CDR1 is SGHRS and CDR2 is YFSETQ. CDR3 sequence reads: CASRGQGRGDTQYF. CDR3 in DNA: TGCGCCAGCAGGGGACAGGGTCGTGGAGATACGCAGTATTTT.

The V and J genes are TRBV5-8 and TRBJ1-1; D may be TRBD1 (5 bases). The CDR3 covers 12 residues. Germline-derived CDR1 and CDR2 are SGHTS and YDEGEE. Between the trimmed V and J ends, which lost 10 bases and 0 bases, there was a span of 10 bases. The CDR3 DNA sequence: TGTGCCTCGTCAGGGCTGAACACTGAAGCTTTCTTT. Translating it yields CASSGLNTEAFF.

This chain joins TRBV27 and TRBJ2-5, with D perhaps matching TRBD1 or TRBD2 (5 bases each). The V end lost 2 bases, the J end lost 5 bases, and 12 bases lay between the germline ends. Germline loops: CDR1 MNHEY, CDR2 SMNVEV (reference sequence). This CDR3 spans 14 amino acids. For the CDR3, the DNA is TGTGCCAGCAGTTTAACGTACAGGAGGGAGACCCAGTACTTC. Amino acids: CASSLTYRRETQYF.

This chain links TRBV15 with TRBJ2-1, with TRBD1 matching 12 bases. The CDR3 runs to 15 residues. Germline CDR1 and CDR2: LNHNV and YYDKDF (reference sequence). J was trimmed by 6 bases and V by 7 bases; bases with no gene match: 7. In DNA form, the CDR3 reads TGTGCCACCACCCCCCGGGACAGGGGGCTCAATGAGCAGTTCTTC. Amino acid sequence: CATTPRDRGLNEQFF.

The chain links TRBV23-1 to TRBJ2-1; 13 positions agree with TRBD2. TRBV23-1 is sorted into the ORF group, with uncertain function. This CDR3 spans 19 amino acids. The junction had 14 bases not matched to a gene; V was cut back by 0 bases and J by 9 bases. The CDR3 DNA reads TGCGCCAGCAGTCAATCCTCGTGCGAACTAGCGGGAGGGGGGTGTGAGCAGTTCTTC. Translating it yields CASSQSSCELAGGGCEQFF.

The genes are TRBV18 and TRBJ2-7; D is perhaps TRBD1 (5 bases). The CDR3 runs 14 residues. Germline lookup yields CDR1 KGHSH and CDR2 LQKENI. V shed 3 bases and J shed 4 bases, with 13 bases lying between them. CDR3 sequence reads: CASSPDSPIYEQYF. The CDR3 DNA follows: TGTGCCAGCTCACCCGACAGCCCCATTTACGAGCAGTACTTC.

This clone was observed a few times. The rearrangement joins TRBV7-2 to TRBJ1-2; D possibly corresponds to TRBD1 (5 bases). Germline-derived CDR1 and CDR2 are SGHTA and FQGNSA. The CDR3 covers 14 residues. V lost 5 bases to trimming and J lost 3 bases, with 13 bases between them. The CDR3 spells CASSANRNDYGYTF. The CDR3 nucleotides are TGTGCCAGCAGCGCGAACAGGAACGACTATGGCTACACCTTC.

V is TRBV9 and J is TRBJ2-1, with 7 bases matching TRBD2. This CDR3 has 12 residues. V trimming: 4 bases; J trimming: 9 bases; junction bases outside the gene matches: 4. Germline lookup yields CDR1 SGDLS and CDR2 YYNGEE. The chain's CDR3 is CASSLGGGEQFF. The CDR3 bases are TGTGCCAGCAGCCTGGGCGGGGGTGAGCAGTTCTTC.

The gene calls are TRBV11-3 and TRBJ1-1; D is perhaps TRBD1 (5 bases). Trimming pared 5 bases from V and 4 bases from J, leaving 20 bases between. The germline V gene has CDR1 SGHNT and CDR2 YENEEA. The CDR3 runs 16 residues. The CDR3 reads CASSPQSSGTGTEAFF. The CDR3 DNA reads TGTGCCAGCAGCCCACAGAGTTCGGGGACGGGCACTGAAGCTTTCTTT.